The text below deals with one T cell receptor beta chain. The record originates from a study of tumor-infiltrating lymphocytes in oesophageal squamous cell carcinoma. TCRdb re-derived calls from the PCR reads in MiXCR, one entry per CDR3 protein. The profile covers about 20,000 distinct CDR3 sequences, with around 40% appearing a single time and roughly 19% taken by the ten largest. The origin of this receptor is a male donor with esophageal squamous cell carcinoma. Input material: esophageal tumor tissue.

The CDR3 loop reads CASSLPGATNEKLFF. DNA for the CDR3: TGTGCCAGTAGCCTGCCAGGGGCGACTAATGAAAAACTGTTTTTT. The gene calls are TRBV19 and TRBJ1-4; D possibly corresponds to TRBD1 (6 bases). This CDR3 is 15 amino acids long. V was trimmed by 6 bases and J by 2 bases, leaving 13 bases between them. The V gene's germline CDR1 is LNHDA and CDR2 SQIVND (reference sequence).